Here is one T cell receptor beta chain with its context. Its antigen is undetermined. The data are from a study of Ad26.COV2.S vaccination and SARS-CoV-2 variants. The table came from immunoSEQ multiplex PCR; TCRdb's copy has only in-frame clones and leaves some out. This sample has under 150,000 clones, with about nine tenths found just once. V was cut by 2 bases and J by 5 bases, with 19 bases left in between. The germline CDR1 and CDR2 sequences are SGDLS and YYNGEE. The CDR3 length is 16 residues. The study, taken as a whole, reports: Total responses of T cells may have been underestimated by the analyses of TCR breadth and depth. Across vaccine and placebo recipients, the breadth of non-spike TCRs was similar. Vaccinees displayed broader spike-specific TCR repertoires than placebo recipients. Marked by substantial breadth, spike-specific CD8+ and CD4+ T cell responses were reportedly seen after vaccination.

This clonotype was sampled from a human donor who had recovered from COVID-19. Specimen: peripheral blood, collected after recovery from COVID-19. The chain joins TRBV9 to TRBJ2-5; the D gene could be TRBD1 or TRBD2 (5 bases each). Here the CDR3 reads CASSVGRDGMLETQYF. Here the CDR3 DNA reads TGTGCCAGCAGCGTCGGAAGGGACGGCATGCTGGAGACCCAGTACTTC. Drawing the rest from reference TRBV9 and TRBJ2-5, the complete variable domain is DSGVTQTPKHLITATGQRVTLRCSPRSGDLSVYWYQQSLDQGLQFLIQYYNGEERAKGNILERFSAQQFPDLHSELNLSSLELGDSALYFCASSVGRDGMLETQYFGPGTRLLVL.